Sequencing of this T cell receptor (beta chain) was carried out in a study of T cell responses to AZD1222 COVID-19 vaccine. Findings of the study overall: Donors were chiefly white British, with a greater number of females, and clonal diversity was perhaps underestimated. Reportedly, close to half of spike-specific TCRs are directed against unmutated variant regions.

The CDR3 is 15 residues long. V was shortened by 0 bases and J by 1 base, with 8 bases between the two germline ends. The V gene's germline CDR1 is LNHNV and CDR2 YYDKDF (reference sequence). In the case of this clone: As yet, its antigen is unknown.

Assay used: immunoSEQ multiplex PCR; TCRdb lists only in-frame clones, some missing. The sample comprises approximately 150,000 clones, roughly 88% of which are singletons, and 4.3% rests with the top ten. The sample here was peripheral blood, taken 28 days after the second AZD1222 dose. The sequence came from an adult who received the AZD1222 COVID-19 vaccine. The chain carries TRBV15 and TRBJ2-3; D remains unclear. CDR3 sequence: CATSRDGLGTDTQYF. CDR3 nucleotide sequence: TGTGCCACCAGCAGAGATGGCCTGGGCACAGATACGCAGTATTTT.